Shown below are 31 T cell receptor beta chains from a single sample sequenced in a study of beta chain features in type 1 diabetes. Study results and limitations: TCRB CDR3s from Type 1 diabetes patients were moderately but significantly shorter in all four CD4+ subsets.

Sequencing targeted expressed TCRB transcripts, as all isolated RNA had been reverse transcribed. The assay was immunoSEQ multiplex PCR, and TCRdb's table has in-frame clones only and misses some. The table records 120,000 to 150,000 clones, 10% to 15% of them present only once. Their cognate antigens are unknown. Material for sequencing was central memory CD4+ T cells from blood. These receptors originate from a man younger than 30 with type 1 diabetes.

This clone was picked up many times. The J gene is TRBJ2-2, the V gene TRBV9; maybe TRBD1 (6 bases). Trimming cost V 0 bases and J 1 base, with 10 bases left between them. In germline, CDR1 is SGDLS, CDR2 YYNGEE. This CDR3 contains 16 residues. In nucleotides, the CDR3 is TGTGCCAGCAGCGTAGCTCCGGGACAGAACACCGGGGAGCTGTTTTTT. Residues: CASSVAPGQNTGELFF.

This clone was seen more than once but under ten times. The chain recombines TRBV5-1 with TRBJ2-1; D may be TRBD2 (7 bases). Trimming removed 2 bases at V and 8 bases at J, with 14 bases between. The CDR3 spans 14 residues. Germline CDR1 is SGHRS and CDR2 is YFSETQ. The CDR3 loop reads CASSFYRAGDEQFF. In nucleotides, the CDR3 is TGCGCCAGCAGCTTTTACAGGGCGGGGGATGAGCAGTTCTTC.

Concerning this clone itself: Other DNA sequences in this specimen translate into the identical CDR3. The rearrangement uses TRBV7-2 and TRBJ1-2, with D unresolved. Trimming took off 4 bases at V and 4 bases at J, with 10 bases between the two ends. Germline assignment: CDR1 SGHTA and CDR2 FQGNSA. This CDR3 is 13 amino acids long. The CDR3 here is CASSSSRSYGYTF. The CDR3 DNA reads TGTGCCAGCAGCTCATCGAGGTCCTATGGCTACACCTTC.

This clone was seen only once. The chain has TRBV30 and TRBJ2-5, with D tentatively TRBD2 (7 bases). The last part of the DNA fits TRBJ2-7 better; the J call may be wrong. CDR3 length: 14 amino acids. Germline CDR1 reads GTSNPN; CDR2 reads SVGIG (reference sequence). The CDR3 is CAWRRRGGTYEQYF. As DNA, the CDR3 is TGTGCCTGGAGACGAAGGGGGGGTACCTACGAGCAGTACTTC.

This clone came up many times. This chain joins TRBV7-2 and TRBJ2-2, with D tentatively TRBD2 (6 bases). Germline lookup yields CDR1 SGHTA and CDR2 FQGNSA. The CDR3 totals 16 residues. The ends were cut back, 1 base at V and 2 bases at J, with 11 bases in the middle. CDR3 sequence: CASSLVLGGNTGELFF. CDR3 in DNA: TGTGCCAGCAGCTTAGTTCTCGGGGGAAACACCGGGGAGCTGTTTTTT.

The CDR3 region has the DNA TGTGCCAGCTCACCCCCGGGCCCAAACTATGGCTACACCTTC. This codes for CASSPPGPNYGYTF. J is TRBJ1-2 and V is TRBV18; D gene uncertain. CDR3 length equals 14 residues. V lost 3 bases, J lost 2 bases, and 10 bases lay in between. Per the germline V gene, CDR1 is KGHSH and CDR2 is LQKENI.

The CDR3 spells CATRGQTTYNEQFF. The DNA of the CDR3 is TGTGCCACGCGGGGACAGACCACCTACAATGAGCAGTTCTTC. The chain recombines TRBV11-2 with TRBJ2-1, with a weak D call TRBD1 (7 bases). The CDR3 is 14 residues long. Per germline, CDR1 SGHAT and CDR2 FQNNGV. V was cut by 10 bases and J by 2 bases, with 15 bases left in between.

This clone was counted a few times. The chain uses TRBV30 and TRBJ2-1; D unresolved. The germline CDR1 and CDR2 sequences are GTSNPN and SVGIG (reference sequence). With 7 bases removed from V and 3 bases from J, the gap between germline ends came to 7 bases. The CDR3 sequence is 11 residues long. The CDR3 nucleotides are TGTGCCTCTTCCCTCTACAATGAGCAGTTCTTC. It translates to CASSLYNEQFF.

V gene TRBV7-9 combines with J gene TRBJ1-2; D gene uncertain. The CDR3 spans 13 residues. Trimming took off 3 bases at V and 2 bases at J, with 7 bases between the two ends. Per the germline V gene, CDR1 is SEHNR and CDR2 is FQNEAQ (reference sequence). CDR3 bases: TGTGCCAGCAGCTTGCCAGGAAACTATGGCTACACCTTC. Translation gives CASSLPGNYGYTF.

CDR3 sequence reads: CASSTGLLAGINNEQFF. CDR3 sequence (DNA): TGCGCCAGCAGCACAGGACTTCTAGCGGGGATCAACAATGAGCAGTTCTTC. V and J are TRBV5-1 and TRBJ2-1, with 9 positions matching TRBD2. With V trimmed by 4 bases and J by 5 bases, 13 bases remained unmatched. Germline V gene data show CDR1 as SGHRS and CDR2 as YFSETQ. This CDR3 has 17 amino acids.

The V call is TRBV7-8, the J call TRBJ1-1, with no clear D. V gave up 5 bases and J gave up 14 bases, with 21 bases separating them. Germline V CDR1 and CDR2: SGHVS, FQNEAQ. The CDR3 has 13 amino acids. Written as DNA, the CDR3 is TGTGCCAGCAGCCTCTTATGGACGGACTCCCCGTTCTTT. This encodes CASSLLWTDSPFF.

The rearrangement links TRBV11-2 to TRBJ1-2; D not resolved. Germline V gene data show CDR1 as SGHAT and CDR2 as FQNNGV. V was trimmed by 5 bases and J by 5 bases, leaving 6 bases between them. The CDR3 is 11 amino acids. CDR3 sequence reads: CASSAHYGYTF. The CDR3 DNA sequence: TGTGCCAGCAGCGCCCATTATGGCTACACCTTC.

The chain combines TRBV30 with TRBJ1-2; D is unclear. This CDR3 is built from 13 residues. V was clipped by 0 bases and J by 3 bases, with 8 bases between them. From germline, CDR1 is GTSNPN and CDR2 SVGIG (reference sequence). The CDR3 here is CAWSVLTDYGYTF. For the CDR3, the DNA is TGTGCCTGGAGTGTACTAACGGACTATGGCTACACCTTC.

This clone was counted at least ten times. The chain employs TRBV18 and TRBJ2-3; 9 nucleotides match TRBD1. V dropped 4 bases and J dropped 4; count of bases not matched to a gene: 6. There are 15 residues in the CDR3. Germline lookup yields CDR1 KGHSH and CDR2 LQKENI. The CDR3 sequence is CASSRRTGEADTQYF. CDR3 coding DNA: TGTGCCAGCTCACGGAGGACAGGGGAAGCAGATACGCAGTATTTT.

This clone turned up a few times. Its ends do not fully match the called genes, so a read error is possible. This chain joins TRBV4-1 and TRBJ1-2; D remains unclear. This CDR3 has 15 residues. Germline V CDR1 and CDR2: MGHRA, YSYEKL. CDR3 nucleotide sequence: TGTGCCAGCAGCCAAGATAGAAATTCGGTGGCTGGCTACACCTTC. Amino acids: CASSQDRNSVAGYTF.

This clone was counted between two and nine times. The DNA for the CDR3 is TGTGCCAGTAGTGAATACAGGGTAGGGAATCACGTCCTGACTTTC. It specifies CASSEYRVGNHVLTF. The rearrangement joins TRBV19 to TRBJ2-6; D may be TRBD1 (6 bases). There are 15 residues in the CDR3. The germline V and J ends were trimmed by 5 bases and 11 bases, with 19 bases remaining between them. Germline V gene data show CDR1 as LNHDA and CDR2 as SQIVND (reference sequence).

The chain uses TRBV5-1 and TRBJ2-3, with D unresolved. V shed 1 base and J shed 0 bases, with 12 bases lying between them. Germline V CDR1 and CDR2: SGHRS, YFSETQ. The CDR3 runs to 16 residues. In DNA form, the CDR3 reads TGCGCCAGCAGCTTGAATCTCTCCCCAAGCACAGATACGCAGTATTTT. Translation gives CASSLNLSPSTDTQYF.

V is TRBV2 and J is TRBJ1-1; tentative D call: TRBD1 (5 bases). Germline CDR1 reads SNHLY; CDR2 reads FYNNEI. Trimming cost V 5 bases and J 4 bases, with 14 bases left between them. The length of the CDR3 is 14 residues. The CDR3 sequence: CASSPVPGPTEAFF. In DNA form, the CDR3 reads TGTGCCAGCAGTCCAGTCCCGGGACCCACTGAAGCTTTCTTT.

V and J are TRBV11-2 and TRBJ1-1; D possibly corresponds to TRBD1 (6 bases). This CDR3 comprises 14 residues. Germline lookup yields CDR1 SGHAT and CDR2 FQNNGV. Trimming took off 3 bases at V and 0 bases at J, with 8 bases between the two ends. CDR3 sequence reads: CASSFSGVNTEAFF. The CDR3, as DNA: TGTGCCAGCAGCTTTTCAGGGGTGAACACTGAAGCTTTCTTT. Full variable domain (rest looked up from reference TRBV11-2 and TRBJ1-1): EAGVAQSPRYKIIEKRQSVAFWCNPISGHATLYWYQQILGQGPKLLIQFQNNGVVDDSQLPKDRFSAERLKGVDSTLKIQPAKLEDSAVYLCASSFSGVNTEAFFGQGTRLTVV.

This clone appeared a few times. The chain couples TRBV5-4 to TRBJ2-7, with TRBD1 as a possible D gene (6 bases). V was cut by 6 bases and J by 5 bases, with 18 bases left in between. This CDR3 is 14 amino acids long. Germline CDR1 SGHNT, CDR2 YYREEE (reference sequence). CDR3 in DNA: TGTGCCAGCACCAATACAGGGAATAACCACGAGCAGTACTTC. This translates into CASTNTGNNHEQYF.

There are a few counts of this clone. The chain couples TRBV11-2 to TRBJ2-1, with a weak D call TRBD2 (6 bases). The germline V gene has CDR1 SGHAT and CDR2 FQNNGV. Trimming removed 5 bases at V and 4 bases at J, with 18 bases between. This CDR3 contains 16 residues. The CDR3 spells CASSRYGGDYYNEQFF. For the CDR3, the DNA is TGTGCCAGCAGCCGTTACGGGGGAGATTATTACAATGAGCAGTTCTTC.

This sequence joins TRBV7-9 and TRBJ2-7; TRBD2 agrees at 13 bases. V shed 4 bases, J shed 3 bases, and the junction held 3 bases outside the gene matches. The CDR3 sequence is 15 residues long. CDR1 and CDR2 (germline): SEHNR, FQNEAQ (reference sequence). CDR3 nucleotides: TGTGCCAGCAGCTGGGGGACTAGCGGGGTCTACGAGCAGTACTTC. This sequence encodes CASSWGTSGVYEQYF. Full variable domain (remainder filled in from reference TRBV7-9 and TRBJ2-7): DTGVSQNPRHKITKRGQNVTFRCDPISEHNRLYWYRQTLGQGPEFLTYFQNEAQLEKSRLLSDRFSAERPKGSFSTLEIQRTEQGDSAMYLCASSWGTSGVYEQYFGPGTRLTVT.

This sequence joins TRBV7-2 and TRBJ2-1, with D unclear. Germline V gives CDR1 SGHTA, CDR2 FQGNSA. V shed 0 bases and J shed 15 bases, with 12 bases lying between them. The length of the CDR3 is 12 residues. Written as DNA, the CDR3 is TGTGCCAGCAGCTTAGCGCGACTCTCCGTGTTCTTC. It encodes CASSLARLSVFF.

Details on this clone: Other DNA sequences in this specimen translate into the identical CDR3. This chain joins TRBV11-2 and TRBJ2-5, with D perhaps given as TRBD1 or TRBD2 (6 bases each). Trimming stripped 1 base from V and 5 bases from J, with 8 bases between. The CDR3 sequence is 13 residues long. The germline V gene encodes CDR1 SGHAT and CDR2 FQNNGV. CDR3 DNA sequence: TGTGCCAGCAGCTTAGGGGGGGCGGAGACCCAGTACTTC. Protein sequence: CASSLGGAETQYF. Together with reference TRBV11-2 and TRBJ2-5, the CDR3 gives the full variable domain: EAGVAQSPRYKIIEKRQSVAFWCNPISGHATLYWYQQILGQGPKLLIQFQNNGVVDDSQLPKDRFSAERLKGVDSTLKIQPAKLEDSAVYLCASSLGGAETQYFGPGTRLLVL.

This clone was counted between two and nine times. Here the CDR3 DNA reads TGTGCCAGCAGATCCGTTAATGAAAAACTGTTTTTT. It translates to CASRSVNEKLFF. This rearrangement joins TRBV6-5 to TRBJ1-4, with D uncertain. Looked up from germline, CDR1 is MNHEY and CDR2 is SVGAGI. The CDR3 is 12 amino acids. The ends were cut back, 6 bases at V and 4 bases at J, with 6 bases in the middle.

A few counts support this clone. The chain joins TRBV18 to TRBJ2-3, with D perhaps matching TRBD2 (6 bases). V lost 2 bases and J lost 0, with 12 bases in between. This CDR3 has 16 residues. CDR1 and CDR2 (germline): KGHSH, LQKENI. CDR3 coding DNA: TGTGCCAGCTCACCAGACGCGGGGCTCAGCACAGATACGCAGTATTTT. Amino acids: CASSPDAGLSTDTQYF.

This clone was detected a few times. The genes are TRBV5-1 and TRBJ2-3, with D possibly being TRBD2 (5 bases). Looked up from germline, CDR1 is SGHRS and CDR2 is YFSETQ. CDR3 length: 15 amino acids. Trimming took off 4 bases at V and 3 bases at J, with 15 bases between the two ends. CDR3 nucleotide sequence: TGCGCCAGCAGCCGAGACGTTGGGAGTACAGATACGCAGTATTTT. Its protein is CASSRDVGSTDTQYF. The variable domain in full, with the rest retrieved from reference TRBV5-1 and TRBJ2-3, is KAGVTQTPRYLIKTRGQQVTLSCSPISGHRSVSWYQQTPGQGLQFLFEYFSETQRNKGNFPGRFSGRQFSNSRSEMNVSTLELGDSALYLCASSRDVGSTDTQYFGPGTRLTVL.

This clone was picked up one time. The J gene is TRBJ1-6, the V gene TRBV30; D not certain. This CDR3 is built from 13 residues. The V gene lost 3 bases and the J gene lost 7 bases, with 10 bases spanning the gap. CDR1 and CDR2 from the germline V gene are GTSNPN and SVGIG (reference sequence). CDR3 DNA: TGTGCCTGGAGCTCTACGGGGAATTCACCCCTCCACTTT. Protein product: CAWSSTGNSPLHF.

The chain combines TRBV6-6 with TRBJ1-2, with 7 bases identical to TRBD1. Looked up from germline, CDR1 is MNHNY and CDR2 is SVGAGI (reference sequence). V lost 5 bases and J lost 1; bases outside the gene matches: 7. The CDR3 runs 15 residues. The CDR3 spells CASSPRQGDNYGYTF. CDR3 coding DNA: TGTGCCAGCAGTCCCCGGCAGGGGGATAACTATGGCTACACCTTC.

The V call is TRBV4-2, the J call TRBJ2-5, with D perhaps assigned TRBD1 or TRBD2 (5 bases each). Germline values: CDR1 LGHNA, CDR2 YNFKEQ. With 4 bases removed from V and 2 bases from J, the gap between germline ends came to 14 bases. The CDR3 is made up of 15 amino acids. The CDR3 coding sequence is TGTGCCAGCAGCCCCCGGGACGGGGAACAAGAGACCCAGTACTTC. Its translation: CASSPRDGEQETQYF.

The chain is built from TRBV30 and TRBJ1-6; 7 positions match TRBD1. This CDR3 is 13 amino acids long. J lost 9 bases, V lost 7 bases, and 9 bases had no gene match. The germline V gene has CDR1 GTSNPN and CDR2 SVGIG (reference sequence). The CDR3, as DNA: TGTGCCTCCCCAGGGGGTGCCGGTTCACCCCTCCACTTT. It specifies CASPGGAGSPLHF.